What follows describes a single TCR beta chain. This sample is drawn from a study of cytomegalovirus exposure and HLA in healthy donors. On the study more broadly: Clustering assigned 70% to 90% of the 350 to 450 genotyped donors to the Caucasian-associated ancestry cluster.

Amplification used 60 Vbeta primers and 13 Jbeta primers. Method: immunoSEQ multiplex PCR; TCRdb's copy keeps in-frame clones and lacks some. The data contain approximately 89,000 clones, about 75% of them singletons. With 5 bases removed from V and 5 bases from J, the gap between germline ends came to 9 bases. This CDR3 is built from 12 residues. Germline V gene sequence: CDR1 SGHTA, CDR2 FQGNSA. The sample taken for sequencing was PBMCs. The sequence was obtained from a man in his thirties or forties in good health and CMV-seropositive. The chain couples TRBV7-2 to TRBJ2-5; D possibly corresponds to TRBD2 (6 bases). The CDR3 spells CASSRDLETQYF. The CDR3 DNA reads as TGTGCCAGCAGCAGGGACTTGGAGACCCAGTACTTC.